Listed below are T cell receptor beta chains from one sample, sequenced in a study of T cell changes during pregnancy in multiple sclerosis. Libraries were prepared by immunoSEQ multiplex PCR; TCRdb keeps only in-frame clonotypes and omits some of them. The sample lists about 39,000 clones, more than 85% occurring once. Sequencing was performed on CD4+ T cells from peripheral blood mononuclear cells, taken after pregnancy. Receptors originate from a female donor in good health, enrolled as a control in a pregnancy study. The CDR3 runs from the conserved cysteine through the conserved F or W. The D gene is left open where the match is weak. The size of a clone is reported for some rows only, either as once, few or many, or as a class for expanded clones.

>-|TRBJ1-4|TRBV7-6|-
CASSFGGGDEKLFF
TGTGCCAGCAGCTTCGGCGGCGGGGACGAAAAACTGTTTTTT
>once|TRBJ2-3|TRBV7-2|-
CASSLGGNAGTDTQYF
TGTGCCAGCAGCTTAGGAGGTAACGCTGGCACAGATACGCAGTATTTT
>-|TRBJ2-1|TRBV28|-
CASSSDGDSDEQFF
TGTGCCAGCAGTTCGGACGGGGATTCAGATGAGCAGTTCTTC
>once|TRBJ1-1|TRBV27|-
CASSLRGWNTEAFF
TGTGCCAGCAGTTTACGGGGGTGGAACACTGAAGCTTTCTTT
>-|TRBJ2-7|TRBV4-2|-
CASSQLRRGHEQYF
TGTGCCAGCAGCCAATTGAGGCGGGGTCACGAGCAGTACTTC
>-|TRBJ1-2|TRBV4-1|-
CATFRFNYGYTF
TGCGCAACCTTCAGGTTTAACTATGGCTACACCTTC
>-|TRBJ2-5|TRBV23-1|TRBD2
CASSQSRRGAETQYF
TGCGCCAGCAGTCAATCCCGGCGGGGGGCCGAGACCCAGTACTTC
>-|TRBJ2-1|TRBV29-1|TRBD1
CSVSGTGTEQFF
TGCAGCGTTAGTGGGACAGGGACTGAGCAGTTCTTC
>-|TRBJ1-6|TRBV10-3|TRBD1
CAISERQGYNSPLHF
TGTGCCATCAGTGAGAGACAGGGTTATAATTCACCCCTCCACTTT
>-|TRBJ1-6|TRBV18|TRBD1
CASSLTGQAAFNNSPLHF
TGTGCCAGCTCACTTACGGGACAGGCCGCTTTTAATAATTCACCCCTCCACTTT